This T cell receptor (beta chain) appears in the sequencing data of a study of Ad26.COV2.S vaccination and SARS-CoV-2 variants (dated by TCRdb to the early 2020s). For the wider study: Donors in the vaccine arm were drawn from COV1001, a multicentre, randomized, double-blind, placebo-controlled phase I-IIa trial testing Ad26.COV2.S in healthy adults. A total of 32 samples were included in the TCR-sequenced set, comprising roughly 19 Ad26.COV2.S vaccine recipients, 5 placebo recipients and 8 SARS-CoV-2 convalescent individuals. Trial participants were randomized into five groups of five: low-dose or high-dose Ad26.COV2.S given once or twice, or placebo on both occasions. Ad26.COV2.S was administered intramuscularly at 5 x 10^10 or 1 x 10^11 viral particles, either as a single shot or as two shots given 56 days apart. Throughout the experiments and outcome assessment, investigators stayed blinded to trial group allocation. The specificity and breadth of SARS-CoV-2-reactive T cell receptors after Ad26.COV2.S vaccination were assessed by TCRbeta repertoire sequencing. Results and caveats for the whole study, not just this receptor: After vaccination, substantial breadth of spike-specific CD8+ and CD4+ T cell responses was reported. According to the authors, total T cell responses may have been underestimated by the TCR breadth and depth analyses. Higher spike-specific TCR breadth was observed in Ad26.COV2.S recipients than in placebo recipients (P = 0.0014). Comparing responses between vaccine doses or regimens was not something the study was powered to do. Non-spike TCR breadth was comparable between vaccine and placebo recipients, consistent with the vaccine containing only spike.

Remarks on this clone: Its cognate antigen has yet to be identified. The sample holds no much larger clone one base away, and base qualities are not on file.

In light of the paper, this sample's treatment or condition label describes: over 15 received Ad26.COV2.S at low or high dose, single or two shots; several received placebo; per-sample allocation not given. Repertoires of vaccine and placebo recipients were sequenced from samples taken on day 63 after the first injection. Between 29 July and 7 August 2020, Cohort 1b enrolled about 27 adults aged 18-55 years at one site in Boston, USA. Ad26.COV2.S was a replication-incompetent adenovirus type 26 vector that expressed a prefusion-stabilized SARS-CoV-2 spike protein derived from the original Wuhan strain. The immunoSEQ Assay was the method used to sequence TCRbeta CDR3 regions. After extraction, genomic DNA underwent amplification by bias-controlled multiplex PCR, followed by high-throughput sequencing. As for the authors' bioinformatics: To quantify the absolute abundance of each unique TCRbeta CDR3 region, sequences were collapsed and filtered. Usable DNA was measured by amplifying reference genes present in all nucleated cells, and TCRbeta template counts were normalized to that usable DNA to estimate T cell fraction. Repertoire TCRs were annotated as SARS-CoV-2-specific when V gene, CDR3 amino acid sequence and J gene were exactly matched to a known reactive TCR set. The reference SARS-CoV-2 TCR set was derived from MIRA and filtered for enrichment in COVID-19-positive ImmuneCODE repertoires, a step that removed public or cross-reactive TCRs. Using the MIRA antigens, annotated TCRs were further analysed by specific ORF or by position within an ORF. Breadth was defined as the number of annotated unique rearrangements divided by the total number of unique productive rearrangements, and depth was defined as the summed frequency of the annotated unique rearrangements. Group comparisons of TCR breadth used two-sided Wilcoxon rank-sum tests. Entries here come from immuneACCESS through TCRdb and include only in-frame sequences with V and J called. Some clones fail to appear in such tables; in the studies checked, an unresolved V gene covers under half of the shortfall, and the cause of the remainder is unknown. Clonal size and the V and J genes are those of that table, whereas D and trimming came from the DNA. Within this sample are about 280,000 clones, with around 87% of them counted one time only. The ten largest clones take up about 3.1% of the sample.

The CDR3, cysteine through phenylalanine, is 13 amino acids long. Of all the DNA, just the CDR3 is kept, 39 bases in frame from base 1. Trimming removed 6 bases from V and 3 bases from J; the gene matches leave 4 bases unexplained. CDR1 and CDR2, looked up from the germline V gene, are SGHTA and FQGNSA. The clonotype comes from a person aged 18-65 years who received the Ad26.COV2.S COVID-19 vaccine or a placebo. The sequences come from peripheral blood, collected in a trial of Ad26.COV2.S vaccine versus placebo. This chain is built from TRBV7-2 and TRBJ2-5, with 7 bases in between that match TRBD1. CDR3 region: CASRDRPKETQYF. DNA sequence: TGTGCCAGCAGGGACAGGCCGAAAGAGACCCAGTACTTC. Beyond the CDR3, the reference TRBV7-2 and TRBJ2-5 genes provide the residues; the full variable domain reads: GAGVSQSPSNKVTEKGKDVELRCDPISGHTALYWYRQSLGQGLEFLIYFQGNSAPDKSGLPSDRFSAERTGGSVSTLTIQRTQQEDSAVYLCASRDRPKETQYFGPGTRLLVL.